Here is one TCR beta chain with its context. The antigen is undetermined. The V gene's germline CDR1 is GTSNPN and CDR2 SVGIG (reference sequence). With V trimmed by 1 base and J by 4 bases, 2 bases remained unmatched. There are 16 residues in the CDR3. 13 Jbeta primers and 60 Vbeta primers were used for the PCR. Per the original methods: About 10 million of 75 million to 85 million unique TCR beta chains were shared, per a later count. Clones were sequenced by immunoSEQ multiplex PCR, and TCRdb holds only the in-frame ones, with some missing. That table supplies the V and J calls and clone size; D and trimming were determined from the DNA. This sample has approximately 100,000 clones; about three quarters occur once, and the top ten carry roughly 0.79%. The data derive from a study of cytomegalovirus exposure and HLA in healthy donors. Points from the study as a whole: A later analysis linked a missense variant in DCLRE1C to the trimming of TCR beta V and J genes. Most TCR sequences were rare, but some public TCRs occurred in many donors.

The TCR sequence derives from a boy aged 5-17 years in good health and CMV-seronegative. Material for sequencing was PBMCs. The chain couples TRBV30 to TRBJ2-1; 15 nucleotides agree with TRBD2. The DNA for the CDR3 is TGTGCCTGGAGTGCCGGGACTAGCGGGAGGTACAATGAGCAGTTCTTC. This gives the protein CAWSAGTSGRYNEQFF.